This passage covers 32 T cell receptor beta chains from one sample sequenced in a study of T cell responses to AZD1222 COVID-19 vaccine. Clones were sequenced by immunoSEQ multiplex PCR, and TCRdb holds only the in-frame ones, with some missing. This table holds some 110,000 clones, 89% found once. The sample in question was peripheral blood, obtained 28 days after the second AZD1222 dose. These receptor sequences come from an adult who received the AZD1222 COVID-19 vaccine.

The chain employs TRBV28 and TRBJ1-3; D ambiguous. The CDR3 consists of 15 residues. The V and J ends lost 3 bases and 0 bases respectively, with 9 bases between them. CDR1 is MDHEN and CDR2 is SYDVKM in the germline V gene. The CDR3 nucleotides read TGTGCCAGCAGTTTCCTCAGAAACTCTGGAAACACCATATATTTT. Protein: CASSFLRNSGNTIYF.

V gene TRBV5-5 combines with J gene TRBJ2-7; D is undetermined. CDR3 size: 16 residues. The germline CDR1 and CDR2 sequences are SGHKS and YYEKEE (reference sequence). V was shortened by 0 bases and J by 0 bases, with 13 bases between the two germline ends. CDR3 residues: CASSLVGSLSSYEQYF. The CDR3 DNA reads as TGTGCCAGCAGCTTGGTTGGTTCTCTGAGCTCCTACGAGCAGTACTTC. Variable domain in full (rest from reference TRBV5-5 and TRBJ2-7): DAGVTQSPTHLIKTRGQQVTLRCSPISGHKSVSWYQQVLGQGPQFIFQYYEKEERGRGNFPDRFSARQFPNYSSELNVNALLLGDSALYLCASSLVGSLSSYEQYFGPGTRLTVT.

The CDR3 DNA follows: TGTGCCAGCAGTTATCAGACAGGGAATTCACCCCTCCACTTT. Translation: CASSYQTGNSPLHF. The V and J genes are TRBV6-5 and TRBJ1-6; 7 bases match TRBD1. Per the germline V gene, CDR1 is MNHEY and CDR2 is SVGAGI. J was trimmed by 7 bases and V by 3 bases; bases with no gene match: 3. There are 14 residues in the CDR3.

J is TRBJ2-6 and V is TRBV5-5; possible D gene TRBD2, 7 bases. Germline lookup yields CDR1 SGHKS and CDR2 YYEKEE (reference sequence). Trimming removed 5 bases from V and 4 bases from J, with 16 bases in between. This CDR3 has 16 residues. Here the CDR3 DNA reads TGTGCCAGCAGTTTCAGGGGAGCGGGAGGGGCCAACGTCCTGACTTTC. Its protein is CASSFRGAGGANVLTF.

The J gene is TRBJ1-4, the V gene TRBV28; 8 nucleotides agree with TRBD1. J was trimmed by 10 bases and V by 6 bases; bases with no gene match: 16. The CDR3 loop spans 16 amino acids. Per germline, CDR1 MDHEN and CDR2 SYDVKM. The CDR3 nucleotides read TGTGCCAGCAGCGGGCTCCGGGACAGGAGCTCGGGAAAACTGTTTTTT. It specifies CASSGLRDRSSGKLFF.

The chain joins TRBV9 to TRBJ2-2, with TRBD2 matching 12 bases. This CDR3 has 17 residues. V was pared by 0 bases and J by 2 bases, with 2 bases of the junction left unmatched. Germline-derived CDR1 and CDR2 are SGDLS and YYNGEE. CDR3 residues: CASSVVGLAGNTGELFF. The CDR3 bases are TGTGCCAGCAGCGTAGTGGGACTAGCGGGCAACACCGGGGAGCTGTTTTTT. The variable domain in full, completed from reference TRBV9 and TRBJ2-2, reads DSGVTQTPKHLITATGQRVTLRCSPRSGDLSVYWYQQSLDQGLQFLIQYYNGEERAKGNILERFSAQQFPDLHSELNLSSLELGDSALYFCASSVVGLAGNTGELFFGEGSRLTVL.

The chain uses TRBV7-2 and TRBJ1-2, with 7 bases matching TRBD1. This CDR3 has 17 amino acids. The trim removed 0 bases at V and 0 bases at J, leaving 7 bases unmatched. Germline assignment: CDR1 SGHTA and CDR2 FQGNSA. The DNA for the CDR3 is TGTGCCAGCAGCTTAGCTAAGTCGACAGGGTCTAACTATGGCTACACCTTC. It codes for CASSLAKSTGSNYGYTF. Using reference TRBV7-2 and TRBJ1-2 for the parts outside the CDR3, the full variable domain is GAGVSQSPSNKVTEKGKDVELRCDPISGHTALYWYRQSLGQGLEFLIYFQGNSAPDKSGLPSDRFSAERTGGSVSTLTIQRTQQEDSAVYLCASSLAKSTGSNYGYTFGSGTRLTVV.

This clone turned up a few times. The chain joins TRBV28 to TRBJ1-3; a possible D gene is TRBD1 (5 bases). V lost 5 bases and J 4 bases, leaving 18 bases between the germline ends. Per the germline V gene, CDR1 is MDHEN and CDR2 is SYDVKM. CDR3 size: 16 residues. CDR3 loop: CASSALGTREGNTIYF. CDR3 sequence (DNA): TGTGCCAGCAGTGCTTTGGGGACGCGGGAAGGAAACACCATATATTTT.

The chain links TRBV14 to TRBJ2-1, with 9 bases that match TRBD1. CDR3 size: 16 residues. With 1 base clipped from V and 6 bases from J, the junction kept 7 bases outside the gene matches. Germline assignment: CDR1 SGHDN and CDR2 FVKESK. For the CDR3, the DNA is TGTGCCAGCAGCCAAGCGAGGGACAGGGTTGGCAATGAGCAGTTCTTC. It specifies CASSQARDRVGNEQFF.

The chain employs TRBV19 and TRBJ2-5; tentatively, D is TRBD1 or TRBD2 (5 bases each). Germline V gene lookup returns CDR1 LNHDA and CDR2 SQIVND (reference sequence). The V and J ends lost 4 bases and 7 bases respectively, with 13 bases between them. This CDR3 is built from 13 residues. The CDR3 DNA follows: TGTGCCAGTAGTACGGGACGGACCGGGACCCAGTACTTC. Its translation: CASSTGRTGTQYF.

The V call is TRBV9, the J call TRBJ2-3; D is possibly TRBD1 (6 bases). The CDR3 totals 17 residues. CDR1 and CDR2 (germline): SGDLS, YYNGEE. The V and J ends lost 3 bases and 1 base respectively, with 18 bases between them. CDR3 nucleotides: TGTGCCAGCAGCGGGACAGTTTCATTCACTGGCACAGATACGCAGTATTTT. Protein sequence: CASSGTVSFTGTDTQYF.

The J gene is TRBJ2-1, the V gene TRBV30; 12 bases are a match to TRBD1. Unmatched junction bases numbered 8, after V lost 2 bases and J lost 9 bases. The CDR3 consists of 15 residues. Germline lookup yields CDR1 GTSNPN and CDR2 SVGIG (reference sequence). The chain's CDR3 is CAWSPRDRGLGEQFF. CDR3 in DNA: TGTGCCTGGAGTCCCCGGGACAGGGGGCTCGGTGAGCAGTTCTTC.

The rearrangement links TRBV5-8 to TRBJ2-7; D may correspond to TRBD1 or TRBD2 (5 bases each). This CDR3 spans 11 amino acids. The germline CDR1 and CDR2 sequences are SGHTS and YDEGEE. The V gene lost 4 bases and the J gene lost 6 bases, with 8 bases spanning the gap. This chain's CDR3 is CASSPGLEQYF. The CDR3 DNA follows: TGTGCCAGCAGCCCGGGGCTCGAGCAGTACTTC. Full variable domain (rest looked up from reference TRBV5-8 and TRBJ2-7): EAGVTQSPTHLIKTRGQQATLRCSPISGHTSVYWYQQALGLGLQFLLWYDEGEERNRGNFPPRFSGRQFPNYSSELNVNALELEDSALYLCASSPGLEQYFGPGTRLTVT.

This sequence joins TRBV2 and TRBJ2-1; D unclear. The germline V and J ends were trimmed by 2 bases and 6 bases, with 14 bases remaining between them. The CDR3 has 15 residues. The germline V gene encodes CDR1 SNHLY and CDR2 FYNNEI. The DNA for the CDR3 is TGTGCCAGCAGTGAACTCGACCGCGTTTCCAATGAGCAGTTCTTC. It translates to CASSELDRVSNEQFF. Based on the CDR3 plus reference TRBV2 and TRBJ2-1, the full variable domain is EPEVTQTPSHQVTQMGQEVILRCVPISNHLYFYWYRQILGQKVEFLVSFYNNEISEKSEIFDDQFSVERPDGSNFTLKIRSTKLEDSAMYFCASSELDRVSNEQFFGPGTRLTVL.

This clone was picked up one time. The chain is built from TRBV5-1 and TRBJ2-7; D not certain. CDR1 and CDR2 (germline): SGHRS, YFSETQ. The CDR3 has 15 amino acids. V lost 0 bases and J 0 bases, leaving 10 bases between the germline ends. As DNA, the CDR3 is TGCGCCAGCAGCTTGGCCCCACTAAGCTCCTACGAGCAGTACTTC. This encodes CASSLAPLSSYEQYF. The entire variable domain, with the rest obtained from reference TRBV5-1 and TRBJ2-7, is as follows: KAGVTQTPRYLIKTRGQQVTLSCSPISGHRSVSWYQQTPGQGLQFLFEYFSETQRNKGNFPGRFSGRQFSNSRSEMNVSTLELGDSALYLCASSLAPLSSYEQYFGPGTRLTVT.

The V gene is TRBV25-1, the J gene TRBJ1-1; TRBD1 matches 9 bases. CDR3 length: 14 residues. Trimming took 6 bases from V and 3 from J; bases not matched to a gene: 5. Germline V gives CDR1 MGHDK, CDR2 SYGVNS. CDR3 in amino acids: CASSTGGFDTEAFF. In DNA form, the CDR3 reads TGTGCCAGCAGCACAGGGGGCTTCGACACTGAAGCTTTCTTT. Drawing the rest from reference TRBV25-1 and TRBJ1-1, the complete variable domain is EADIYQTPRYLVIGTGKKITLECSQTMGHDKMYWYQQDPGMELHLIHYSYGVNSTEKGDLSSESTVSRIRTEHFPLTLESARPSHTSQYLCASSTGGFDTEAFFGQGTRLTVV.

V is TRBV7-6 and J is TRBJ2-7; D is ambiguous. V gave up 3 bases and J gave up 4 bases, with 4 bases separating them. CDR1 and CDR2 (germline): SGHVS, FNYEAQ. The CDR3 extends over 11 amino acids. The CDR3 loop is CASSFSYEQYF. The CDR3 nucleotides read TGTGCCAGCAGCTTCTCTTACGAGCAGTACTTC.

The chain has TRBV5-1 and TRBJ2-7; possible D gene TRBD2, 6 bases. The germline CDR1 and CDR2 sequences are SGHRS and YFSETQ. Trimming shortened V by 4 bases and J by 3 bases, and 11 bases separated the two germline ends. The CDR3 contains 13 residues. The CDR3 protein is CASSGGNHYEQYF. CDR3 DNA: TGCGCCAGCAGCGGAGGGAATCACTACGAGCAGTACTTC.

J is TRBJ2-1 and V is TRBV5-5, with D possibly matching TRBD2 (5 bases). Germline CDR1 SGHKS, CDR2 YYEKEE (reference sequence). Trimming took off 0 bases at V and 7 bases at J, with 14 bases between the two ends. The CDR3 is 15 residues long. The CDR3 DNA sequence: TGTGCCAGCAGCTTGGACGGACTCTTTGGGAATGAGCAGTTCTTC. It specifies CASSLDGLFGNEQFF. The full variable domain, its missing parts supplied by reference TRBV5-5 and TRBJ2-1, is DAGVTQSPTHLIKTRGQQVTLRCSPISGHKSVSWYQQVLGQGPQFIFQYYEKEERGRGNFPDRFSARQFPNYSSELNVNALLLGDSALYLCASSLDGLFGNEQFFGPGTRLTVL.

This sequence joins TRBV6-5 and TRBJ2-1; D is possibly TRBD2 (6 bases). V was cut by 6 bases and J by 6 bases, with 9 bases left in between. Germline V gene data show CDR1 as MNHEY and CDR2 as SVGAGI. The CDR3 is 12 amino acids. The CDR3 loop is CASRGLGNEQFF. The CDR3 DNA sequence: TGTGCCAGCAGGGGACTCGGCAATGAGCAGTTCTTC.

This clone appeared a few times. The chain employs TRBV5-1 and TRBJ2-2, with 7 bases aligning to TRBD1. The CDR3 loop spans 14 amino acids. Germline V gives CDR1 SGHRS, CDR2 YFSETQ. V dropped 4 bases and J dropped 6; count of bases not matched to a gene: 6. In nucleotides, the CDR3 is TGCGCCAGCAGCCGCGGACAGGTCTCCGGGGAGCTGTTTTTT. It yields the protein CASSRGQVSGELFF.

The table lists this clone with a few counts. The chain carries TRBV6-4 and TRBJ2-2; tentatively, D is TRBD1 (5 bases). The ends were cut back, 4 bases at V and 3 bases at J, with 6 bases in the middle. The CDR3 consists of 13 residues. Germline V gene lookup returns CDR1 MRHNA and CDR2 SNTAGT. This chain's CDR3 is CASSGRDTGELFF. The CDR3 DNA follows: TGTGCCAGCAGTGGCAGGGACACCGGGGAGCTGTTTTTT.

The CDR3 bases are TGTGCCAGCAGAAGGCAGCGAAGTGGAAACACCATATATTTT. This encodes CASRRQRSGNTIYF. J is TRBJ1-3 and V is TRBV28, with D uncertain. The CDR3 has 14 residues. CDR1 is MDHEN and CDR2 is SYDVKM in the germline V gene. Between the trimmed V and J ends, which lost 6 bases and 3 bases, there was a span of 12 bases.

The V call is TRBV28, the J call TRBJ2-5, with no clear D. The CDR3 has 13 amino acids. CDR1 MDHEN and CDR2 SYDVKM come from the germline V gene. V was cut by 1 base and J by 4 bases, with 7 bases left in between. The CDR3 nucleotides read TGTGCCAGCAGTTTATTGAGTTCAGAGACCCAGTACTTC. Translated: CASSLLSSETQYF.

The chain carries TRBV6-2 or TRBV6-3 and TRBJ1-2; D uncertain. This CDR3 is 13 amino acids long. Deletions cut 4 bases from V and 4 bases from J, with 10 bases between. Germline V gene data show CDR1 as MNHEY and CDR2 as SVGEGT. In DNA, the CDR3 is TGTGCCAGCAGTTCCACAGCGTTCTATGGCTACACCTTC. Its protein product is CASSSTAFYGYTF.

This chain links TRBV24-1 with TRBJ2-6; no clear D gene. V was shortened by 4 bases and J by 0 bases, with 9 bases between the two germline ends. The CDR3 loop spans 16 amino acids. Germline CDR1 and CDR2: KGHDR and SFDVKD. The CDR3 region has the DNA TGTGCCACCAGTGACTCGGTCCTCTCTGGGGCCAACGTCCTGACTTTC. Protein product: CATSDSVLSGANVLTF.

The rearrangement links TRBV6-5 to TRBJ1-5, with no clear D. Germline V gene data show CDR1 as MNHEY and CDR2 as SVGAGI. The CDR3 sequence is 16 residues long. Trimming removed 0 bases from V and 2 bases from J, with 11 bases in between. The chain's CDR3 is CASSYSIVAGNQPQHF. The CDR3 DNA reads TGTGCCAGCAGTTACTCCATCGTAGCGGGCAATCAGCCCCAGCATTTT.

V and J are TRBV6-4 and TRBJ2-2, with D perhaps TRBD1 (6 bases). Deletions cut 6 bases from V and 8 bases from J, with 13 bases between. Per germline, CDR1 MRHNA and CDR2 SNTAGT. The CDR3 spans 13 residues. For the CDR3, the DNA is TGTGCCAGCAGGGCAACAGGGACAGGGGAGCTGTTTTTT. Its protein is CASRATGTGELFF.

J is TRBJ1-1 and V is TRBV15, with D tentatively TRBD1 (5 bases). Trimming cost V 1 base and J 1 base, with 10 bases left between them. In germline, CDR1 is LNHNV, CDR2 YYDKDF (reference sequence). The CDR3 sequence is 15 residues long. The CDR3 DNA sequence: TGTGCCACCAGCAGAGGCACGGGGGAGAACACTGAAGCTTTCTTT. Translation gives CATSRGTGENTEAFF.

This chain links TRBV30 with TRBJ1-2; D is undetermined. The CDR3 covers 12 residues. Germline V CDR1 and CDR2: GTSNPN, SVGIG (reference sequence). V lost 2 bases, J lost 4 bases, and 8 bases lay in between. This CDR3 is CAWSPVTYGYTF. In DNA form, the CDR3 reads TGTGCCTGGAGTCCTGTGACCTATGGCTACACCTTC.

CDR3 bases: TGTGCCAGCTCCCACGAGGGACTAGCGGGAGGAGGAGAGACCCAGTACTTC. This sequence encodes CASSHEGLAGGGETQYF. The chain uses TRBV18 and TRBJ2-5; TRBD2 aligns across 15 bases. CDR1 and CDR2 from the germline V gene are KGHSH and LQKENI. CDR3 length equals 17 residues. V gave up 6 bases and J gave up 4 bases; unmatched junction bases: 9.

This chain joins TRBV4-3 and TRBJ2-2; 9 positions agree with TRBD1. The CDR3 spans 16 residues. The germline gives CDR1 LGHNA, CDR2 YSLEER. With V trimmed by 2 bases and J by 7 bases, 8 bases remained unmatched. The CDR3 loop reads CASSQITGGIGGELFF. CDR3 DNA sequence: TGCGCCAGCAGCCAAATAACAGGGGGCATAGGCGGGGAGCTGTTTTTT.